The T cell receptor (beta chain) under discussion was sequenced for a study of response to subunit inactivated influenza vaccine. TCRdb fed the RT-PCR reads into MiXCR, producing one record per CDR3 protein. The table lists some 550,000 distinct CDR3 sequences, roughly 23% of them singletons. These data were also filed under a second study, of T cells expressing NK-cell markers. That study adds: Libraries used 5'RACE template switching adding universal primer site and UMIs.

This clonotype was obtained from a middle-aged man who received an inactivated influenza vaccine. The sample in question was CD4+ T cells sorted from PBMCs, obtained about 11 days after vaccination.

The CDR3 sequence is CASSQDDLGGGLDEQFF. In nucleotides, the CDR3 is TGTGCCAGCAGCCAAGATGATCTGGGCGGGGGGTTGGATGAGCAGTTCTTC. This chain links TRBV4-2 with TRBJ2-1; TRBD2 matches at 8 bases. The germline CDR1 and CDR2 sequences are LGHNA and YNFKEQ. The CDR3 has 17 amino acids. V lost 0 bases to trimming and J lost 8 bases; unmatched junction nucleotides: 12.